This T cell receptor beta chain was found in a study of spatial heterogeneity in lung cancer. Unique molecular identifiers tagged every individual TCR cDNA molecule. Each CDR3 protein is one row after TCRdb ran MiXCR on the 5' RACE reads. The sample has some 70,000 distinct CDR3 sequences, about 14% seen once. Described time point: sample taken at primary tumor resection. Unsorted tumor, nontumor lung tissue or cryopreserved PBMC supplied the whole RNA. The donor group consisted of over 55 patients who had untreated, early-stage non-small cell lung cancer. V dropped 6 bases and J dropped 2 bases, with 13 bases sitting between them. The CDR3 has 14 residues. Per germline, CDR1 MNHNY and CDR2 SVGAGI (reference sequence).

The receptor was isolated from a male donor with early-stage non-small cell lung cancer. The material sequenced was PBMCs, taken at surgery. The chain has TRBV6-6 and TRBJ2-5; D is perhaps TRBD1 (6 bases). CDR3 loop: CASSKDSVQETQYF. CDR3 coding DNA: TGTGCCAGCAGCAAGGACAGCGTTCAAGAGACCCAGTACTTC.